The 15 T cell receptor beta chains below were found in one sample sequenced in a study of shared clonotypes between healthy human individuals. Method: immunoSEQ multiplex PCR; TCRdb's copy keeps in-frame clones and lacks some. Among about 360,000 clones listed, around 70% were seen once. Sequencing was carried out using memory CD4+ T cells sorted from blood. Subset noted: CD45RA-negative fraction. The receptors come from a man aged 25 to 40 in good health.

This clone occurred a few times. The chain combines TRBV29-1 with TRBJ1-1; D is undetermined. Trimming left V 5 bases short and J 4 bases short, with 14 bases between. This CDR3 is 13 amino acids long. Germline CDR1 reads SQVTM; CDR2 reads ANQGSEA. CDR3 coding DNA: TGCAGCGTTCGTTTCGGGGTTTCCACTGAAGCTTTCTTT. Protein sequence: CSVRFGVSTEAFF. The full variable domain, its missing parts supplied by reference TRBV29-1 and TRBJ1-1, is SAVISQKPSRDICQRGTSLTIQCQVDSQVTMMFWYRQQPGQSLTLIATANQGSEATYESGFVIDKFPISRPNLTFSTLTVSNMSPEDSSIYLCSVRFGVSTEAFFGQGTRLTVV.

As to this clone: This specimen includes other DNA sequences encoding the same CDR3. The chain combines TRBV2 with TRBJ2-7, with D possibly matching TRBD2 (6 bases). V dropped 1 base and J dropped 4 bases, with 11 bases sitting between them. The CDR3 totals 14 residues. Germline values: CDR1 SNHLY, CDR2 FYNNEI. The DNA of the CDR3 is TGTGCCAGCAGTGAAGAGCGCGGGGTGTACGAGCAGTACTTC. Protein: CASSEERGVYEQYF.

The chain has TRBV5-1 and TRBJ2-6; possibly TRBD1 or TRBD2 for D (5 bases each). Germline CDR1 is SGHRS and CDR2 is YFSETQ. The CDR3 contains 21 residues. V was cut by 3 bases and J by 0 bases, with 25 bases left in between. As DNA, the CDR3 is TGCGCCAGCAGCTCCATCATCCGGGACGCTCAAAGGGACTCTGGGGCCAACGTCCTGACTTTC. Protein: CASSSIIRDAQRDSGANVLTF.

As for this clone: Being one base from a much bigger clone, this may be a read error. The chain has TRBV5-1 and TRBJ1-1; D uncertain. The V gene lost 4 bases and the J gene lost 3 bases, with 13 bases spanning the gap. The CDR3 covers 14 residues. Germline loops: CDR1 SGHRS, CDR2 YFSETQ. CDR3 amino acids: CASSPGQMDTEAFF. Written as DNA, the CDR3 is TGCGCCAGCAGCCCTGGGCAGATGGACACTGAAGCTTTCTTT. Drawing the rest from reference TRBV5-1 and TRBJ1-1, the complete variable domain is KAGVTQTPRYLIKTRGQQVTLSCSPISGHRSVSWYQQTPGQGLQFLFEYFSETQRNKGNFPGRFSGRQFSNSRSEMNVSTLELGDSALYLCASSPGQMDTEAFFGQGTRLTVV.

The gene calls are TRBV19 and TRBJ2-3; a weak D match, TRBD2 (5 bases). The CDR3 contains 13 residues. V lost 7 bases and J 4 bases, leaving 12 bases between the germline ends. Per germline, CDR1 LNHDA and CDR2 SQIVND (reference sequence). The CDR3 DNA follows: TGTGCCAGTACCCCCCCCGGGGCAGATACGCAGTATTTT. Translating it yields CASTPPGADTQYF.

The V call is TRBV14, the J call TRBJ2-3; D possibly corresponds to TRBD2 (5 bases). Germline lookup yields CDR1 SGHDN and CDR2 FVKESK. The V and J ends lost 6 bases and 14 bases respectively, with 18 bases between them. The CDR3 runs to 12 residues. For the CDR3, the DNA is TGTGCCAGCAGTGCGAGCGGAGCACGGTCGTATTTT. It codes for CASSASGARSYF.

Concerning this clone: The junction departs from the called germline gene at one end, perhaps through a read error. V usage is TRBV5-1 and J usage is TRBJ2-3, with D hard to call. The CDR3 runs 14 residues. Germline assignment: CDR1 SGHRS and CDR2 YFSETQ. In DNA, the CDR3 is TGCGCCAGCAGTTTGGACCCACTCACAGATACGCAGTATTTT. Its protein is CASSLDPLTDTQYF.

This clone has just a few counts. This chain connects TRBV29-1 to TRBJ1-5, with unresolved D. The CDR3 has 13 amino acids. CDR1 and CDR2 (germline): SQVTM, ANQGSEA. Deletions cut 4 bases from V and 5 bases from J, with 12 bases between. The CDR3 DNA reads as TGCAGCGTTGTCGGTCAGCCAGATCAGCCCCAGCATTTT. It encodes CSVVGQPDQPQHF.

Turning to this clone: A much larger clone lies a single base off, so this may be a read error. V and J are TRBV20-1 and TRBJ2-7, with D uncertain. The CDR3 length is 11 residues. Deletions cut 0 bases from V and 2 bases from J, with 2 bases between. The germline CDR1 and CDR2 sequences are DFQATT and SNEGSKA (reference sequence). The CDR3 DNA sequence: TGCAGTGCTAGAGATACCTACGAGCAGTACTTC. Protein product: CSARDTYEQYF.

V usage is TRBV18 and J usage is TRBJ1-5; D may be TRBD1 (6 bases). The germline V and J ends were trimmed by 3 bases and 3 bases, with 9 bases remaining between them. The CDR3 loop spans 14 amino acids. CDR1 KGHSH and CDR2 LQKENI come from the germline V gene. The CDR3 spells CASSPDRNNQPQHF. Here the CDR3 DNA reads TGTGCCAGCTCACCCGACAGGAACAATCAGCCCCAGCATTTT.

V gene TRBV5-1 combines with J gene TRBJ1-1; D is unclear. This CDR3 contains 16 residues. Germline V gene sequence: CDR1 SGHRS, CDR2 YFSETQ. V shed 1 base and J shed 1 base, with 14 bases lying between them. The chain's CDR3 is CASSLRQASENTEAFF. CDR3 sequence (DNA): TGCGCCAGCAGCTTGAGGCAGGCGAGCGAGAACACTGAAGCTTTCTTT.

This sequence joins TRBV29-1 and TRBJ2-3; 7 bases match TRBD1. CDR1 and CDR2 (germline): SQVTM, ANQGSEA. Trimming at V came to 3 bases and at J to 6 bases, leaving 6 bases not matched to a gene. The length of the CDR3 is 13 residues. CDR3 in amino acids: CSVEGQWGDTQYF. In nucleotides, the CDR3 is TGCAGCGTTGAGGGACAGTGGGGCGATACGCAGTATTTT.

The chain employs TRBV29-1 and TRBJ2-7; D is perhaps TRBD1 (5 bases). The germline gives CDR1 SQVTM, CDR2 ANQGSEA. The ends were cut back, 6 bases at V and 2 bases at J, with 11 bases in the middle. CDR3 size: 12 residues. CDR3 amino acids: CSVLDIAYEQYF. The CDR3 DNA sequence: TGCAGCGTCCTGGACATTGCCTACGAGCAGTACTTC.

This clone was recorded only once. This sequence joins TRBV29-1 and TRBJ2-3; 7 bases map to TRBD1. V lost 7 bases to trimming and J lost 1 base; unmatched junction nucleotides: 2. The CDR3 is 12 residues long. CDR1 is SQVTM, CDR2 ANQGSEA, per germline. CDR3 protein: CSAGTGTDTQYF. CDR3 bases: TGCAGCGCCGGGACAGGCACAGATACGCAGTATTTT.

The V call is TRBV5-1, the J call TRBJ2-5; maybe TRBD1 (5 bases). Trimming left V 4 bases short and J 5 bases short, with 15 bases between. Germline lookup yields CDR1 SGHRS and CDR2 YFSETQ. This CDR3 is 14 amino acids long. The CDR3 protein is CASSNTQGAETQYF. In DNA, the CDR3 is TGCGCCAGCAGCAACACGCAGGGTGCGGAGACCCAGTACTTC.